The 21 T cell receptor beta chains reported below all come from one sample, sequenced in a study of blood T cell repertoires in COVID-19. Measured with immunoSEQ multiplex PCR; TCRdb has only the in-frame clones, and not every one. Here the sample spans about 150,000 clones, approximately 84% being singletons. The sample comprised peripheral blood. These receptor sequences come from a woman of 80 years or more with acute or convalescent COVID-19.

The chain carries TRBV12-3 or TRBV12-4 and TRBJ1-2; D not certain. V was pared by 3 bases and J by 5 bases, with 4 bases between. The CDR3 covers 11 residues. The chain's CDR3 is CASSLSYGYTF. The CDR3 region has the DNA TGTGCCAGCAGTTTGAGTTATGGCTACACCTTC.

The chain joins TRBV27 to TRBJ2-1, with 11 bases aligning to TRBD2. The CDR3 contains 17 residues. Per germline, CDR1 MNHEY and CDR2 SMNVEV (reference sequence). V shed 0 bases and J 2 bases; nucleotides not matched to a gene: 3. CDR3 sequence reads: CASSLSGSGRAYNEQFF. CDR3 nucleotides: TGTGCCAGCAGTTTATCTGGTAGCGGGAGGGCCTACAATGAGCAGTTCTTC.

The CDR3 region is CASSGFGGTDTEAFF. The DNA for the CDR3 is TGCGCCAGCAGTGGATTTGGGGGGACGGACACTGAAGCTTTCTTT. The chain has TRBV10-2 and TRBJ1-1; D might be TRBD1 (5 bases). V dropped 4 bases and J dropped 3 bases, with 15 bases sitting between them. Per germline, CDR1 WSHSY and CDR2 SAAADI. This CDR3 has 15 residues.

The CDR3 loop reads CASSHYLERGPSTDTQYF. CDR3 DNA: TGCGCCAGCAGCCACTATCTGGAGCGGGGCCCTAGCACAGATACGCAGTATTTT. The V and J genes are TRBV4-1 and TRBJ2-3; 7 nucleotides match TRBD2. The CDR3 sequence is 18 residues long. Per the germline V gene, CDR1 is MGHRA and CDR2 is YSYEKL. Trimming cost V 3 bases and J 0 bases; bases outside gene matches: 12.

This clone turned up a few times. This sequence joins TRBV12-3 or TRBV12-4 and TRBJ1-5, with unresolved D. Trimming stripped 5 bases from V and 2 bases from J, with 4 bases between. This CDR3 has 12 residues. CDR3 nucleotides: TGTGCCAGCAGTAGCGGCAATCAGCCCCAGCATTTT. This codes for CASSSGNQPQHF.

This clone was seen only a few times. This chain joins TRBV19 and TRBJ2-3; 12 nucleotides match TRBD1. The J segment lost 5 bases and the V segment lost 6 bases, leaving 6 bases of the junction unmatched. Germline assignment: CDR1 LNHDA and CDR2 SQIVND (reference sequence). The CDR3 contains 15 residues. The CDR3 protein is CASSRGQGAGDTQYF. DNA of the CDR3: TGTGCCAGTAGCCGGGGACAGGGGGCGGGAGATACGCAGTATTTT.

The chain is built from TRBV19 and TRBJ1-1; maybe TRBD1 (5 bases). The CDR3 sequence is 15 residues long. Germline CDR1 and CDR2: LNHDA and SQIVND (reference sequence). Trimming stripped 7 bases from V and 1 base from J, with 16 bases between. CDR3 sequence reads: CASTGGGARNTEAFF. The CDR3 DNA reads TGTGCCAGTACCGGCGGAGGGGCGCGGAACACTGAAGCTTTCTTT.

The rearrangement links TRBV3-1 (or the pseudogene TRBV3-2) to TRBJ1-4; D is ambiguous. The length of the CDR3 is 18 residues. Germline V gene lookup returns CDR1 LGHDT and CDR2 YNNKEL (reference sequence). V lost 0 bases and J 5 bases, leaving 19 bases between the germline ends. CDR3 residues: CASSQERPREGQNEKLFF. The CDR3 DNA reads as TGTGCCAGCAGCCAAGAACGGCCCCGGGAAGGCCAAAATGAAAAACTGTTTTTT.

The chain couples TRBV18 to TRBJ1-6; 7 positions match TRBD1. Germline V gene sequence: CDR1 KGHSH, CDR2 LQKENI. V lost 3 bases, J lost 7 bases, and 3 bases stayed unmatched. This CDR3 region has 14 residues. The CDR3 spells CASSPSGQNSPLHF. The CDR3, as DNA: TGTGCCAGCTCACCCTCGGGACAGAATTCACCCCTCCACTTT. The full variable domain, rest sourced from reference TRBV18 and TRBJ1-6, is NAGVMQNPRHLVRRRGQEARLRCSPMKGHSHVYWYRQLPEEGLKFMVYLQKENIIDESGMPKERFSAEFPKEGPSILRIQQVVRGDSAAYFCASSPSGQNSPLHFGNGTRLTVT.

In its sample, this clone was seen a few times. The chain recombines TRBV19 with TRBJ1-5; 10 bases are shared with TRBD1. The CDR3 contains 17 residues. Germline trimming cut 0 bases from V and 5 bases from J; bases unmatched to any gene: 7. CDR1 is LNHDA and CDR2 is SQIVND in the germline V gene (reference sequence). The CDR3 DNA follows: TGTGCCAGTAGTATAGATCGGGACAGGGGATTGGATCAGCCCCAGCATTTT. It codes for CASSIDRDRGLDQPQHF.

The chain has TRBV12-3 or TRBV12-4 and TRBJ1-1; 7 nucleotides line up with TRBD1. This CDR3 region has 13 residues. After removal of 7 bases from V and 5 bases from J, the junction contained 7 bases not matched to a gene. The CDR3 coding sequence is TGTGCCAGCACCCAGACAGGGCGGACTGAAGCTTTCTTT. This sequence encodes CASTQTGRTEAFF.

J is TRBJ2-5 and V is TRBV4-1, with TRBD1 matching 7 bases. The CDR3 extends over 19 amino acids. Germline V gene data show CDR1 as MGHRA and CDR2 as YSYEKL. V lost 0 bases to trimming and J lost 2 bases; unmatched junction nucleotides: 15. CDR3 amino acids: CASSQENLLGQDVQETQYF. CDR3 bases: TGCGCCAGCAGCCAAGAAAACTTACTAGGACAGGACGTACAAGAGACCCAGTACTTC.

This chain connects TRBV28 to TRBJ2-3; 8 nucleotides line up with TRBD1. The J segment lost 0 bases and the V segment lost 5 bases, leaving 7 bases of the junction unmatched. Germline V gives CDR1 MDHEN, CDR2 SYDVKM. The CDR3 has 16 amino acids. The CDR3 DNA reads TGTGCCAGCAGTCCAGACAGGGGAAGTAGCACAGATACGCAGTATTTT. It translates to CASSPDRGSSTDTQYF.

With regard to this clone: Sequence at one end of the junction differs from germline and may be a read error. V usage is TRBV2 and J usage is TRBJ2-7, with a tentative D call TRBD1 (5 bases). The CDR3 is 11 residues long. CDR1 is SNHLY and CDR2 is FYNNEI in the germline V gene. The CDR3 nucleotides read TGTGCCAGTACACTCGAAGGACACACGTTCTTC. Protein sequence: CASTLEGHTFF. Complete variable domain (other parts from reference TRBV2 and TRBJ2-7): EPEVTQTPSHQVTQMGQEVILRCVPISNHLYFYWYRQILGQKVEFLVSFYNNEISEKSEIFDDQFSVERPDGSNFTLKIRSTKLEDSAMYFCASTLEGHTFFGPGTRLTVT.

This clone was seen a few times. The chain carries TRBV3-1 (or the pseudogene TRBV3-2) and TRBJ1-1; possible D gene TRBD1, 5 bases. CDR1 is LGHDT, CDR2 YNNKEL, per germline (reference sequence). The CDR3 contains 11 residues. Trimming removed 7 bases at V and 7 bases at J, with 10 bases between. The DNA for the CDR3 is TGTGCCAGCACCCAGGGCCTTGAAGCTTTCTTT. It specifies CASTQGLEAFF.

A single count supports this clone. This sequence joins TRBV5-1 and TRBJ2-3; TRBD2 might be the D (6 bases). Per the germline V gene, CDR1 is SGHRS and CDR2 is YFSETQ. This CDR3 spans 13 amino acids. V was trimmed by 4 bases and J by 6 bases, leaving 12 bases between them. The CDR3 loop is CASSVPGEDTQYF. The CDR3 region has the DNA TGCGCCAGCAGCGTGCCGGGGGAGGATACGCAGTATTTT.

V gene TRBV6-1 combines with J gene TRBJ1-2; 9 nucleotides agree with TRBD1. The germline CDR1 and CDR2 sequences are MNHNS and SASEGT. V was pared by 5 bases and J by 5 bases, with 6 bases of the junction left unmatched. This CDR3 has 14 amino acids. The CDR3 region is CASSLGQGGYGYTF. DNA for the CDR3: TGTGCCAGCAGTTTGGGACAGGGTGGATATGGCTACACCTTC.

The J gene is TRBJ1-1, the V gene TRBV28; D is undetermined. From germline, CDR1 is MDHEN and CDR2 SYDVKM. The germline V and J ends were trimmed by 7 bases and 7 bases, with 7 bases remaining between them. CDR3 size: 10 residues. CDR3 nucleotides: TGTGCCAGCATCGGCGGTGAAGCTTTCTTT. Amino acid sequence: CASIGGEAFF.

This clone was detected a few times. V usage is TRBV19 and J usage is TRBJ2-5, with D possibly TRBD2 on 6 matching bases. There are 13 residues in the CDR3. The germline V gene has CDR1 LNHDA and CDR2 SQIVND (reference sequence). The V gene lost 6 bases and the J gene lost 4 bases, with 12 bases spanning the gap. The CDR3 spells CASRRAEGETQYF. CDR3 nucleotides: TGTGCCAGTAGACGAGCGGAGGGAGAGACCCAGTACTTC.

The rearrangement links TRBV3-1 (or the pseudogene TRBV3-2) to TRBJ1-1, with no clear D. Looked up from germline, CDR1 is LGHDT and CDR2 is YNNKEL (reference sequence). CDR3 length equals 18 residues. The V and J ends lost 3 bases and 3 bases respectively, with 23 bases between them. The CDR3 nucleotides are TGTGCCAGCAGCCACCACCCGGGGTGGGAGGGCCGGGACACTGAAGCTTTCTTT. This translates into CASSHHPGWEGRDTEAFF.

The chain recombines TRBV5-1 with TRBJ2-4; 10 positions agree with TRBD2. The germline CDR1 and CDR2 sequences are SGHRS and YFSETQ. This CDR3 spans 18 amino acids. J was trimmed by 6 bases and V by 0 bases; bases with no gene match: 12. The CDR3 reads CASSLESSGGSRGNIQYF. The CDR3, as DNA: TGCGCCAGCAGCTTGGAATCTAGCGGGGGATCCCGGGGAAACATTCAGTACTTC.